This T cell receptor beta chain was sequenced for a study of beta chain features in type 1 diabetes. CD4+ cells of the naive, central memory, regulatory and stem cell-like memory types were sorted via CD45RO/CCR7/CD25/CD127/CD95/CD27. This CDR3 comprises 16 residues. Trimming took 0 bases from V and 0 from J, leaving 9 bases between them. Germline V lookup: CDR1 SGHRS, CDR2 YFSETQ. Sequencing targeted expressed TCRB transcripts, as all isolated RNA had been reverse transcribed. The repertoire was sequenced with immunoSEQ multiplex PCR; TCRdb's copy has only in-frame clones and lacks some. The sample yields about 39,000 clones, around half seen once.

Sequencing was performed on central memory CD4+ T cells from blood. The J gene is TRBJ2-2, the V gene TRBV5-1; TRBD2 might be the D (5 bases). The clonotype was recovered from a woman aged 18-30 years in good health. The chain's CDR3 is CASSLEVASNTGELFF. CDR3 sequence (DNA): TGCGCCAGCAGCTTGGAGGTAGCGTCGAACACCGGGGAGCTGTTTTTT. Full variable domain (outside the CDR3, taken from reference TRBV5-1 and TRBJ2-2): KAGVTQTPRYLIKTRGQQVTLSCSPISGHRSVSWYQQTPGQGLQFLFEYFSETQRNKGNFPGRFSGRQFSNSRSEMNVSTLELGDSALYLCASSLEVASNTGELFFGEGSRLTVL.